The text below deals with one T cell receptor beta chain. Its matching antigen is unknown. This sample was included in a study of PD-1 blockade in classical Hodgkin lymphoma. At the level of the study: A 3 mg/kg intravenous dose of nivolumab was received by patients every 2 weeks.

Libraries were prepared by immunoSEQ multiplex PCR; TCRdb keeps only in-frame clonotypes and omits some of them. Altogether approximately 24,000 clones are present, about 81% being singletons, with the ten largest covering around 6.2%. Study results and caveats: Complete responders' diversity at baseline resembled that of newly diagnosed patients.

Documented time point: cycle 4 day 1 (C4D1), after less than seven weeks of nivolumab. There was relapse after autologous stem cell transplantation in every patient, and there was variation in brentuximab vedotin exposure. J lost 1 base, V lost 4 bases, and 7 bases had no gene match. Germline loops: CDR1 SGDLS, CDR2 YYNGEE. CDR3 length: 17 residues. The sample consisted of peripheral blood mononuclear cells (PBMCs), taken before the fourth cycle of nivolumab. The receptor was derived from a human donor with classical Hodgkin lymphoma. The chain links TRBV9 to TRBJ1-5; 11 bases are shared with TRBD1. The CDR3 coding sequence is TGTGCCAGCAGCCCGGACAGGGGGCCAGGGAGCAATCAGCCCCAGCATTTT. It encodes CASSPDRGPGSNQPQHF.